A selection of T cell receptor beta chains follows, all from one sample in a study of T-cell reconstitution after alpha-beta-depleted transplantation in children. TCRdb used MiXCR to reprocess the PCR reads, holding one entry per CDR3 protein. Of 400,000 to 500,000 distinct CDR3 sequences listed, about a tenth are singletons. The sequencing used PBMCs from the stem cell graft donor, collected from the stem cell graft. Receptor source: a human donor who donated a stem cell graft to a child with acute myeloid leukemia. The CDR3 runs from the conserved cysteine through the conserved F or W. Each record gives: clone size, D gene, J gene, V gene, CDR3 DNA, CDR3 protein. The D gene is left open where the match is weak. Only some rows state a clone size, as once, few, many or a class for expanded clones.

NA,TRBD2,TRBJ2-5,TRBV29-1,TGCAGCGTTGAAGACCGAGGCCGGGGGGGCCTGAGTGGGACCCAGTACTTC,CSVEDRGRGGLSGTQYF
NA,TRBD1,TRBJ2-5,TRBV14,TGTGCCAGCGGCCAGTACAGGGGAGAGACCCAGTACTTC,CASGQYRGETQYF
few,NA,TRBJ1-1,TRBV12-3/TRBV12-4,TGTGCCAGCAGCTTAGGGACACCATTGAACACTGAAGCTTTCTTT,CASSLGTPLNTEAFF
few,NA,TRBJ1-1,TRBV30,TGTGCCCTGCTCGTGGCAGGGGAAAACACTGAAGCTTTCTTT,CALLVAGENTEAFF
few,NA,TRBJ2-5,TRBV20-1,TGCAGTGCTAGGGTCAGTCTACAAGAGACCCAGTACTTC,CSARVSLQETQYF
NA,NA,TRBJ2-1,TRBV20-1,TGCAGTGTCAGGTGCTCCTACAATGAGCAGTTCTTC,CSVRCSYNEQFF
many,NA,TRBJ1-6,TRBV2,TGTGCCAGCAGTGTGGTATCCCTTAATTCACCCCTCCACTTT,CASSVVSLNSPLHF
NA,TRBD2,TRBJ2-3,TRBV2,TGTGCCAGCCCCCCAACTAGCGGGGTCGGAGATACGCAGTATTTT,CASPPTSGVGDTQYF
NA,TRBD1,TRBJ2-5,TRBV12-3/TRBV12-4,TGTGCCAGCAGTATTACAGGGGGTTGGGAGACCCAGTACTTC,CASSITGGWETQYF
many,NA,TRBJ2-2,TRBV7-6,TGTGCCAGCGGGGCGGGGATCGGGGAGCTGTTTTTT,CASGAGIGELFF
NA,NA,TRBJ2-1,TRBV6-2/TRBV6-3,TGTGCCAGCAGTTACACGACAGGGAGGCATGAGCAGTTCTTC,CASSYTTGRHEQFF
few,TRBD2,TRBJ2-5,TRBV6-1,TGTGCCAGCACCGAACGGACTAGCGGGGGGACCCAGTACTTC,CASTERTSGGTQYF
once,TRBD1,TRBJ2-1,TRBV13,TGTGCCAGCCGAGACGGACAGGGCTCCTACAATGAGCAGTTCTTC,CASRDGQGSYNEQFF
NA,NA,TRBJ2-5,TRBV13,TGTGCCAGCAGCTCACCCTTCCAAGAGACCCAGTACTTC,CASSSPFQETQYF
many,NA,TRBJ2-7,TRBV6-1,TGTGCCAGCGGTGAGTCAGCCGGCTTCGAGCAGTACTTC,CASGESAGFEQYF
many,TRBD1,TRBJ1-4,TRBV29-1,TGCAGCGTTTGGACAGGATCAACTAATGAAAAACTGTTTTTT,CSVWTGSTNEKLFF
few,TRBD2,TRBJ2-1,TRBV12-3/TRBV12-4,TGTGCCAGCAGTTCTACGAGTAGCGGGGGTACCTACAATGAGCAGTTCTTC,CASSSTSSGGTYNEQFF
NA,NA,TRBJ2-5,TRBV5-4,TGTGCCAGCAGCTTGGGAACAGGGTCGGGCCAAGAGACCCAGTACTTC,CASSLGTGSGQETQYF
NA,NA,TRBJ1-1,TRBV2,TGTGCCAGCAGTGAAGTTTTTGGGCCCTTCGAGATGAACACTGAAGCTTTCTTT,CASSEVFGPFEMNTEAFF
few,TRBD1,TRBJ1-2,TRBV7-2,TGTGCCAGCACCCCCGACACAGGGACAGGGAGGAGAGGCTACACCTTC,CASTPDTGTGRRGYTF
few,NA,TRBJ2-5,TRBV11-3,TGTGCCAGCAGCTTAGGGCTCCAGGGGATCCAAGAGACCCAGTACTTC,CASSLGLQGIQETQYF
few,TRBD1,TRBJ2-1,TRBV6-2/TRBV6-3,TGTGCCAGCAGTTACTCCGGACAGGTGGATGAGCAGTTCTTC,CASSYSGQVDEQFF
NA,NA,TRBJ2-2,TRBV4-3,TGCGCCAGCAGCCAAGATCGGGCGGGGGCCGACGGGGAGCTGTTTTTT,CASSQDRAGADGELFF
NA,TRBD2,TRBJ2-1,TRBV18,TGTGCCAGCTCACCACCGGTAGGGACTAGCGGCTACAATGAGCAGTTCTTC,CASSPPVGTSGYNEQFF
few,TRBD1,TRBJ2-7,TRBV10-3,TGTGCCATCAGTGATACCGGGACAGGCTCCTACGAGCAGTACTTC,CAISDTGTGSYEQYF
many,TRBD1,TRBJ2-2,TRBV5-5,TGTGCCAGCAGATTACAACAGGGGATGGGAAACACCGGGGAGCTGTTTTTT,CASRLQQGMGNTGELFF
NA,TRBD1,TRBJ2-2,TRBV5-1,TGCGCCAGCAGCCTCTGGACAGGGGACCTGAACACCGGGGAGCTGTTTTTT,CASSLWTGDLNTGELFF
few,NA,TRBJ2-7,TRBV15,TGTGCCACCAGCATCGGCAGGTCCTACGAGCAGTACTTC,CATSIGRSYEQYF
few,TRBD2,TRBJ2-1,TRBV11-2,TGTGCCAGCAGCGCCTCGGGACTAGCGGGGGGCCGGGGTTACAATGAGCAGTTCTTC,CASSASGLAGGRGYNEQFF